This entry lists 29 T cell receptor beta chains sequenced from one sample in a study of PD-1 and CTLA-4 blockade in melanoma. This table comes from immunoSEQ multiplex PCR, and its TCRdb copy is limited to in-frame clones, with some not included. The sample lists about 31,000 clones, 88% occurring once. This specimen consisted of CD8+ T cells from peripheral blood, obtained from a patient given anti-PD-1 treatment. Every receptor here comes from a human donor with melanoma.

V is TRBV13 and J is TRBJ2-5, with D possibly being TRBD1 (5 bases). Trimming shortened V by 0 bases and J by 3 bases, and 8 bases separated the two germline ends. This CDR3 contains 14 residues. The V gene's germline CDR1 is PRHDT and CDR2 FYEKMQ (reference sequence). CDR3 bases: TGTGCCAGCAGCTTAGGCGTAGGGGAAGAGACCCAGTACTTC. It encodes CASSLGVGEETQYF.

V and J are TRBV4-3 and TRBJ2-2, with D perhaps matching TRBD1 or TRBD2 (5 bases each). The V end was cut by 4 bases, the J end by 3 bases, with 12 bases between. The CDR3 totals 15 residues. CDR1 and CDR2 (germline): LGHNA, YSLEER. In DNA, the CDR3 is TGCGCCAGCAGCCCGGGACCCGAGTACACCGGGGAGCTGTTTTTT. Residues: CASSPGPEYTGELFF.

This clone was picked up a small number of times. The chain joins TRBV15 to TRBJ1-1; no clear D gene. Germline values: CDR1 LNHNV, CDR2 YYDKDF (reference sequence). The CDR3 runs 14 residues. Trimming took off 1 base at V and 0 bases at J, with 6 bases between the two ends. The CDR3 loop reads CATSRAKMNTEAFF. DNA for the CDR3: TGTGCCACCAGCAGAGCAAAGATGAACACTGAAGCTTTCTTT.

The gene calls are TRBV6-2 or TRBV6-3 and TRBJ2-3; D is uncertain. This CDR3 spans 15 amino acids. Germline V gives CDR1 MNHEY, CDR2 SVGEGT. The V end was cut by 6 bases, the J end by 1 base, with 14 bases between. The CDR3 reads CASSLNPSGTDTQYF. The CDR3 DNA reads TGTGCCAGCAGCCTTAATCCTTCTGGCACAGATACGCAGTATTTT.

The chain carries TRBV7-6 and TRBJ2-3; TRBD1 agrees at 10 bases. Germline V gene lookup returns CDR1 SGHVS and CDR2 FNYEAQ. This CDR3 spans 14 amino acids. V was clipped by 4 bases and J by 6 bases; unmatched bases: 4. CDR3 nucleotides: TGTGCCAGCAGCTCCGACAGGGGGCTGGATACGCAGTATTTT. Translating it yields CASSSDRGLDTQYF. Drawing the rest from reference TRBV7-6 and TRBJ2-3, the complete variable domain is GAGVSQSPRYKVTKRGQDVALRCDPISGHVSLYWYRQALGQGPEFLTYFNYEAQQDKSGLPNDRFSAERPEGSISTLTIQRTEQRDSAMYRCASSSDRGLDTQYFGPGTRLTVL.

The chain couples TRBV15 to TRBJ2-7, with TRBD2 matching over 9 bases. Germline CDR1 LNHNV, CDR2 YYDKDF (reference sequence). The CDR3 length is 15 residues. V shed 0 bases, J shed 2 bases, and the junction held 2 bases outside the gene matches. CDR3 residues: CATSREAGGTYEQYF. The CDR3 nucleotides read TGTGCCACCAGCAGAGAAGCGGGGGGCACCTACGAGCAGTACTTC.

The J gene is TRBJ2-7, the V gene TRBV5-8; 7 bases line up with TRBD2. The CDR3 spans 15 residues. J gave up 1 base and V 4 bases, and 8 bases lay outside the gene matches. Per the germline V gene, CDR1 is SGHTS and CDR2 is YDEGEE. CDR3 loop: CASSPERGLSYEQYF. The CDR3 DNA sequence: TGTGCCAGCAGCCCCGAGCGGGGCCTTTCCTACGAGCAGTACTTC.

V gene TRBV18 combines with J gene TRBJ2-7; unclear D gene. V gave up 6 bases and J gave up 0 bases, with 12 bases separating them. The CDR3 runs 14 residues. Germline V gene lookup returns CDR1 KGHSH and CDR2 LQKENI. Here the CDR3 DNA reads TGTGCCAGCTCGCGCGGAGAGACCTCCTACGAGCAGTACTTC. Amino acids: CASSRGETSYEQYF.

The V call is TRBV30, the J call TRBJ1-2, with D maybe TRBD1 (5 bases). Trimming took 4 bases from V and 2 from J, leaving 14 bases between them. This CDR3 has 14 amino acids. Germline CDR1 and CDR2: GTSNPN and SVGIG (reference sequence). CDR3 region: CAWNNPDRNYGYTF. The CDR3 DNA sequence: TGTGCCTGGAACAACCCCGACAGAAACTATGGCTACACCTTC.

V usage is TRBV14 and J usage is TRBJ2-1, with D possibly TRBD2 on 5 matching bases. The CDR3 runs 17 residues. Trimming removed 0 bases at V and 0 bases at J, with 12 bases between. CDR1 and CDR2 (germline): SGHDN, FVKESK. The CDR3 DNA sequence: TGTGCCAGCAGCCAAGAGGGCGGGTTTATCTCCTACAATGAGCAGTTCTTC. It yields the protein CASSQEGGFISYNEQFF. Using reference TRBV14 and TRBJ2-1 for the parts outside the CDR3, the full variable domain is EAGVTQFPSHSVIEKGQTVTLRCDPISGHDNLYWYRRVMGKEIKFLLHFVKESKQDESGMPNNRFLAERTGGTYSTLKVQPAELEDSGVYFCASSQEGGFISYNEQFFGPGTRLTVL.

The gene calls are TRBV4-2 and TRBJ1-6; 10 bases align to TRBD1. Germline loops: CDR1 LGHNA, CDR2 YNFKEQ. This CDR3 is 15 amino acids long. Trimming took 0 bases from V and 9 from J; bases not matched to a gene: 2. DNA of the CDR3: TGTGCCAGCAGCCAAGAGGGGGACAGGGGTTCACCCCTCCACTTT. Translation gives CASSQEGDRGSPLHF.

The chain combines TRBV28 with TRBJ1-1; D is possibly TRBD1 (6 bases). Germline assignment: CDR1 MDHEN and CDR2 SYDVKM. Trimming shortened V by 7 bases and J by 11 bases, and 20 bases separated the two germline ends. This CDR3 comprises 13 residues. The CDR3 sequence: CASTLVDRSDAFF. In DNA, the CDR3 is TGTGCCAGCACCCTCGTGGACAGATCCGATGCTTTCTTT.

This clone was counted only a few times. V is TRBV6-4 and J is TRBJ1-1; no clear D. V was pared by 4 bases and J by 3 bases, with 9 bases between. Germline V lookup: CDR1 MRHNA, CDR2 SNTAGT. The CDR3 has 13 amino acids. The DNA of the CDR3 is TGTGCCAGCAGTGCCACGGGGTACACTGAAGCTTTCTTT. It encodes CASSATGYTEAFF.

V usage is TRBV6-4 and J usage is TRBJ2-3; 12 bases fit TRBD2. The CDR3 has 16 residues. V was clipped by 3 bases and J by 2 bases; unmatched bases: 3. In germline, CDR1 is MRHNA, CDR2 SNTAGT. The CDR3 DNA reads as TGTGCCAGCAGTGAAAGACTAGCGGGGGACACAGATACGCAGTATTTT. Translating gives CASSERLAGDTDTQYF.

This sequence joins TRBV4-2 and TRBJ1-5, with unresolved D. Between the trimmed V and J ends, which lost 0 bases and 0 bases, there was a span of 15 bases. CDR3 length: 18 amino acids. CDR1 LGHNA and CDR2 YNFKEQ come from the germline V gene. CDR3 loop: CASSQDSALGDSNQPQHF. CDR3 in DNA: TGTGCCAGCAGCCAAGATTCCGCCCTGGGAGATAGCAATCAGCCCCAGCATTTT.

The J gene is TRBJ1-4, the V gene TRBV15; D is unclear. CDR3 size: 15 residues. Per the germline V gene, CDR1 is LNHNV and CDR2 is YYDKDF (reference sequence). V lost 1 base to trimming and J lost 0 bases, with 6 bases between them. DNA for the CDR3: TGTGCCACCAGCAGAGTTCGATCAACTAATGAAAAACTGTTTTTT. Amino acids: CATSRVRSTNEKLFF. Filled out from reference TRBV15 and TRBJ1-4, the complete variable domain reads DAMVIQNPRYQVTQFGKPVTLSCSQTLNHNVMYWYQQKSSQAPKLLFHYYDKDFNNEADTPDNFQSRRPNTSFCFLDIRSPGLGDTAMYLCATSRVRSTNEKLFFGSGTQLSVL.

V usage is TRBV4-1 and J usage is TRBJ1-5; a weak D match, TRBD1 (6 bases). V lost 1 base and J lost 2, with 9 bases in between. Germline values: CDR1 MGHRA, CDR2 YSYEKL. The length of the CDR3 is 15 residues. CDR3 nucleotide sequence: TGCGCCAGCAGCCAAGGGGGGCTCGGCAATCAGCCCCAGCATTTT. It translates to CASSQGGLGNQPQHF.

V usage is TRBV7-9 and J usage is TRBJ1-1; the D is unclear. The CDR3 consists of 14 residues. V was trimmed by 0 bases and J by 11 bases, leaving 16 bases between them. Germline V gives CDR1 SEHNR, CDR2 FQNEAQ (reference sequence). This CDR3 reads CASSLAKEVLEAFF. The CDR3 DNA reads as TGTGCCAGCAGCTTAGCTAAGGAGGTGTTAGAGGCTTTCTTT.

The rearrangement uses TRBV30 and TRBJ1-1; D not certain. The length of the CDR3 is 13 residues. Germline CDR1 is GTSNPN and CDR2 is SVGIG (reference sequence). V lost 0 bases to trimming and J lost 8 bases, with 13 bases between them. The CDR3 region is CAWSVLTEAEAFF. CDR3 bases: TGTGCCTGGAGTGTACTTACGGAAGCCGAAGCTTTCTTT. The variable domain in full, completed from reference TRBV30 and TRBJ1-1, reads SQTIHQWPATLVQPVGSPLSLECTVEGTSNPNLYWYRQAAGRGLQLLFYSVGIGQISSEVPQNLSASRPQDRQFILSSKKLLLSDSGFYLCAWSVLTEAEAFFGQGTRLTVV.

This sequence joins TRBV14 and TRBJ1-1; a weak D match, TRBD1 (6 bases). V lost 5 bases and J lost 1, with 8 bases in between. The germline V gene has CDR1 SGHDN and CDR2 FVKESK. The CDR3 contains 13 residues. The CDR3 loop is CASSDRTNTEAFF. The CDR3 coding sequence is TGTGCCAGCAGCGACAGGACGAACACTGAAGCTTTCTTT.

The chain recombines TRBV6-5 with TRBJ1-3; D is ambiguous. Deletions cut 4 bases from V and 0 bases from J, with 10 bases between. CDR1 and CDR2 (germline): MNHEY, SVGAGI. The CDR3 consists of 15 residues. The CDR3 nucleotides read TGTGCCAGCAGTTTGAGTGAGTCCTCTGGAAACACCATATATTTT. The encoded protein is CASSLSESSGNTIYF.

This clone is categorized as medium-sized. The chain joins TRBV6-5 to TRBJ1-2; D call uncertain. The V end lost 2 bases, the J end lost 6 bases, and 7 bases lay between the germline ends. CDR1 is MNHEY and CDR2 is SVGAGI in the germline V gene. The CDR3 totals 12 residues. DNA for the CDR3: TGTGCCAGCAGTTACGGTGCGGATGGCTACACCTTC. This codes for CASSYGADGYTF.

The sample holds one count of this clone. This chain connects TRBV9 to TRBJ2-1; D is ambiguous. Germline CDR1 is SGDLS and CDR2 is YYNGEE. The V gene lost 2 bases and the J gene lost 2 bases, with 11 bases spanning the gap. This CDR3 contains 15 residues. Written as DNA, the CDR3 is TGTGCCAGCAGCGTGGTAGGGCTTACCTACAATGAGCAGTTCTTC. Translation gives CASSVVGLTYNEQFF. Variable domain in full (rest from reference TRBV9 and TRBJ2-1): DSGVTQTPKHLITATGQRVTLRCSPRSGDLSVYWYQQSLDQGLQFLIQYYNGEERAKGNILERFSAQQFPDLHSELNLSSLELGDSALYFCASSVVGLTYNEQFFGPGTRLTVL.

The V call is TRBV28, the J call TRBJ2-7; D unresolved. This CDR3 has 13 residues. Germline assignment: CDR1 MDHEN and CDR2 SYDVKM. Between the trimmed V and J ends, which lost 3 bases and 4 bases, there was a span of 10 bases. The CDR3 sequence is CASSLEQPYEQYF. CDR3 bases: TGTGCCAGCAGTTTGGAACAGCCTTACGAGCAGTACTTC.

The CDR3 DNA follows: TGCGCCAGCAGCCAAGATCAGGGGGGAGCGGGTGAAGCTTTCTTT. This codes for CASSQDQGGAGEAFF. V is TRBV4-1 and J is TRBJ1-1; 7 bases agree with TRBD1. This CDR3 contains 15 residues. CDR1 and CDR2 (germline): MGHRA, YSYEKL. Unmatched junction bases numbered 8, after V lost 0 bases and J lost 7 bases.

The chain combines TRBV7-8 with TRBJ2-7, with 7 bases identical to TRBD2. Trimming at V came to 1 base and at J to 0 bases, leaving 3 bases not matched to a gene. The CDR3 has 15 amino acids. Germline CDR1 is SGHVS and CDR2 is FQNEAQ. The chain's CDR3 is CASSLEAGTSYEQYF. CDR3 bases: TGTGCCAGCAGCTTAGAAGCGGGGACCTCCTACGAGCAGTACTTC.

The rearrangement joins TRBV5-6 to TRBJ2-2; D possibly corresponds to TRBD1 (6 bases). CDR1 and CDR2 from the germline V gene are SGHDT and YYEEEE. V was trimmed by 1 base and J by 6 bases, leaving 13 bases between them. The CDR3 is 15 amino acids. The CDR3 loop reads CASSLSTGLAGELFF. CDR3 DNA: TGTGCCAGCAGCTTGTCCACAGGGTTGGCCGGGGAGCTGTTTTTT.

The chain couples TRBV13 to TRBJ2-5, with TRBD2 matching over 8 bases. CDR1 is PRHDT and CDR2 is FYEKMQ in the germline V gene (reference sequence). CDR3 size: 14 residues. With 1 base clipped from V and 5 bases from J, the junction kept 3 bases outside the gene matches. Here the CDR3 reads CASSLVLAGETQYF. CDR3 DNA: TGTGCCAGCAGCTTAGTTCTAGCGGGCGAGACCCAGTACTTC.

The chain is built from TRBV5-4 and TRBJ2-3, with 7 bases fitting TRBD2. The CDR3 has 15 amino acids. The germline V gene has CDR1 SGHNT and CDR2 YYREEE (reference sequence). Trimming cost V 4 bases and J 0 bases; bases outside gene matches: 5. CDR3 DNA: TGTGCCAGCAGCCCCGGGGAGGGTAGCACAGATACGCAGTATTTT. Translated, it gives CASSPGEGSTDTQYF.